This T cell receptor beta chain was observed in a study of CD8+ T cells in alopecia areata. The overall study: The study gave treated patients oral tofacitinib at 5 to 10 mg twice daily. Severity among treated patients was scored by the percentage of scalp area affected.

As to this clone: The antigen is unknown.

The V and J ends lost 2 bases and 2 bases respectively, with 9 bases between them. CDR3 length: 14 amino acids. CDR1 and CDR2 (germline): MNHNS, SASEGT. Treatment specified: oral pan-JAK inhibitor, 5-10 mg twice daily. Researchers took lesional scalp punch biopsies and peripheral blood from people who were alopecia areata patients. Following extraction, RNA underwent reverse transcription to cDNA, which served as the sequencing template. Sequencing was performed with immunoSEQ multiplex PCR; in TCRdb, only in-frame clones are kept and a portion is missing. The table records about 140,000 clones, around 82% of them present only once. Study results and caveats: For patients receiving tofacitinib, scalp clonality and expanded CD8+ clones among the top 100 significantly decreased.

The sequence derives from a human donor with alopecia areata. The specimen comprised CD8+ T cells sorted from blood, sampled at week 4, from a patient treated with tofacitinib. This chain uses TRBV6-1 with TRBJ1-1; D call uncertain. The CDR3 region is CASSESFRNTEAFF. In DNA, the CDR3 is TGTGCCAGCAGTGAAAGTTTCAGAAACACTGAAGCTTTCTTT.